The T cell receptor (beta chain) described here comes from a study of T cell responses to AZD1222 COVID-19 vaccine. Findings and caveats of the study: Donors, mostly white British, included more females; clonal diversity was possibly underestimated. Only six individuals given AZD1222 were seropositive at baseline. With two AZD1222 doses given, Spike-specific TCR breadth and depth both rose.

Details on this clone: The target antigen is unknown.

This table comes from immunoSEQ multiplex PCR, and its TCRdb copy is limited to in-frame clones, with some not included. The sample has approximately 190,000 clones; about 92% are singletons. The CDR3 consists of 13 residues. From germline, CDR1 is LGHNA and CDR2 YNFKEQ. Trimming at V came to 0 bases and at J to 8 bases, leaving 3 bases not matched to a gene. Sequencing used peripheral blood, obtained on day 0 of AZD1222 vaccination. The chain carries TRBV4-2 and TRBJ1-2; 7 nucleotides agree with TRBD1. The TCR comes from an adult in good health. CDR3 DNA sequence: TGTGCCAGCAGCCAAGATGACAGGGCGGGCTACACCTTC. It is translated as CASSQDDRAGYTF.